Below, 21 T cell receptor beta chains from the same sample are listed, as sequenced in a study of shared clonotypes between healthy human individuals. Assay: immunoSEQ multiplex PCR; the TCRdb copy retains only in-frame clones and omits some. The sample yields some 1.5 million clones, 96% seen once. The specimen was naive CD4+ T cells sorted from blood. The subset is: CD45RA+ positively selected. Source of these receptors: a man younger than 40 in good health.

This chain connects TRBV29-1 to TRBJ1-1; 9 bases line up with TRBD1. The CDR3 contains 13 residues. Unmatched junction bases numbered 4, after V lost 7 bases and J lost 1 base. The germline CDR1 and CDR2 sequences are SQVTM and ANQGSEA. CDR3 bases: TGCAGCGCCCGGGACAGGGAGAACACTGAAGCTTTCTTT. This sequence encodes CSARDRENTEAFF. Supplemented by reference TRBV29-1 and TRBJ1-1, the full variable domain reads SAVISQKPSRDICQRGTSLTIQCQVDSQVTMMFWYRQQPGQSLTLIATANQGSEATYESGFVIDKFPISRPNLTFSTLTVSNMSPEDSSIYLCSARDRENTEAFFGQGTRLTVV.

The rearrangement joins TRBV5-1 to TRBJ2-2; TRBD2 agrees at 7 bases. Germline V CDR1 and CDR2: SGHRS, YFSETQ. V trimming: 4 bases; J trimming: 5 bases; junction bases outside the gene matches: 5. The CDR3 is made up of 14 amino acids. The DNA of the CDR3 is TGCGCCAGCAGCCCGGGGGGTTCGACCGGGGAGCTGTTTTTT. This encodes CASSPGGSTGELFF.

The chain joins TRBV2 to TRBJ2-1; 10 nucleotides agree with TRBD1. V lost 7 bases, J lost 5 bases, and 11 bases stayed unmatched. Germline lookup yields CDR1 SNHLY and CDR2 FYNNEI. The CDR3 loop spans 16 amino acids. CDR3 DNA: TGTGCCAGCACAACCGCCGGGACAGGGGTTCACAATGAGCAGTTCTTC. It yields the protein CASTTAGTGVHNEQFF. Filled out from reference TRBV2 and TRBJ2-1, the complete variable domain reads EPEVTQTPSHQVTQMGQEVILRCVPISNHLYFYWYRQILGQKVEFLVSFYNNEISEKSEIFDDQFSVERPDGSNFTLKIRSTKLEDSAMYFCASTTAGTGVHNEQFFGPGTRLTVL.

The chain combines TRBV19 with TRBJ2-1; 8 nucleotides match TRBD2. Germline V gives CDR1 LNHDA, CDR2 SQIVND (reference sequence). The CDR3 sequence is 15 residues long. The V and J ends lost 5 bases and 8 bases, in that order; junction bases with no gene match: 11. CDR3 in amino acids: CASSPYGTRGDEQFF. The CDR3 nucleotides are TGTGCCAGTAGTCCCTACGGGACTAGAGGCGATGAGCAGTTCTTC.

The V gene is TRBV11-2, the J gene TRBJ2-1; 11 nucleotides line up with TRBD2. J lost 8 bases, V lost 6 bases, and 15 bases had no gene match. Germline CDR1 is SGHAT and CDR2 is FQNNGV. This CDR3 is 17 amino acids long. The CDR3 coding sequence is TGTGCCAGCAGTAACGGGGTACTAGCGGGAGCGAGCCATGAGCAGTTCTTC. It codes for CASSNGVLAGASHEQFF.

The V and J genes are TRBV7-9 and TRBJ2-5; D is undetermined. CDR3 size: 13 residues. V lost 2 bases to trimming and J lost 0 bases, with 4 bases between them. Germline loops: CDR1 SEHNR, CDR2 FQNEAQ (reference sequence). The CDR3 spells CASSLRNQETQYF. The CDR3 bases are TGTGCCAGCAGCTTACGGAACCAAGAGACCCAGTACTTC. Variable domain in full (rest from reference TRBV7-9 and TRBJ2-5): DTGVSQNPRHKITKRGQNVTFRCDPISEHNRLYWYRQTLGQGPEFLTYFQNEAQLEKSRLLSDRFSAERPKGSFSTLEIQRTEQGDSAMYLCASSLRNQETQYFGPGTRLLVL.

Comments on this clone: The same CDR3 can be traced to other DNA sequences in this sample. The V call is TRBV11-2, the J call TRBJ2-5; no clear D gene. The CDR3 consists of 12 residues. V lost 1 base to trimming and J lost 3 bases, with 3 bases between them. Germline V gene data show CDR1 as SGHAT and CDR2 as FQNNGV. CDR3 sequence reads: CASSLVEETQYF. In nucleotides, the CDR3 is TGTGCCAGCAGCTTAGTAGAAGAGACCCAGTACTTC.

The chain uses TRBV2 and TRBJ2-2; tentative D call: TRBD2 (6 bases). Trimming took 6 bases from V and 5 from J, leaving 19 bases between them. There are 16 residues in the CDR3. Germline V gene data show CDR1 as SNHLY and CDR2 as FYNNEI. CDR3 nucleotide sequence: TGTGCCAGCAGCCCTGAGGCTAGCGCTATAACCGGGGAGCTGTTTTTT. Protein product: CASSPEASAITGELFF.

The gene calls are TRBV15 and TRBJ1-5; D call uncertain. CDR1 and CDR2 from the germline V gene are LNHNV and YYDKDF (reference sequence). V shed 0 bases and J shed 4 bases, with 16 bases lying between them. This CDR3 has 17 residues. CDR3: CATSRDSLGSVNQPQHF. The CDR3 bases are TGTGCCACCAGCAGAGATTCCCTAGGATCTGTGAATCAGCCCCAGCATTTT.

The V gene is TRBV9, the J gene TRBJ1-1, with 7 bases aligning to TRBD1. The germline V gene has CDR1 SGDLS and CDR2 YYNGEE. J was trimmed by 4 bases and V by 5 bases; bases with no gene match: 11. The length of the CDR3 is 15 residues. This CDR3 reads CASREPTGAFTEAFF. CDR3 nucleotide sequence: TGTGCCAGCAGAGAGCCTACAGGGGCGTTCACTGAAGCTTTCTTT.

V gene TRBV5-1 combines with J gene TRBJ1-2; 7 bases are a match to TRBD1. The CDR3 totals 15 residues. Germline trimming cut 2 bases from V and 6 bases from J; bases unmatched to any gene: 10. The germline gives CDR1 SGHRS, CDR2 YFSETQ. For the CDR3, the DNA is TGCGCCAGCAGCTTAGAACGCGGGACAGAAAATGGCTACACCTTC. Protein sequence: CASSLERGTENGYTF.

The chain recombines TRBV18 with TRBJ2-2, with D maybe TRBD1 (5 bases). Between the trimmed V and J ends, which lost 3 bases and 6 bases, there was a span of 14 bases. The germline V gene encodes CDR1 KGHSH and CDR2 LQKENI. The CDR3 sequence is 15 residues long. CDR3 sequence reads: CASSPRDSGAGELFF. DNA of the CDR3: TGTGCCAGCTCACCCAGGGATTCGGGCGCCGGGGAGCTGTTTTTT.

J is TRBJ2-7 and V is TRBV28, with TRBD2 matching 11 bases. CDR3 length: 14 residues. The germline V gene has CDR1 MDHEN and CDR2 SYDVKM. The junction had 10 bases not matched to a gene; V was cut back by 10 bases and J by 5 bases. The CDR3 region is CATFTSGSTHEQYF. Written as DNA, the CDR3 is TGTGCCACCTTCACTAGCGGGAGTACCCACGAGCAGTACTTC.

This chain joins TRBV11-2 and TRBJ2-1; maybe TRBD2 (6 bases). The V gene's germline CDR1 is SGHAT and CDR2 FQNNGV. Trimming took 3 bases from V and 5 from J, leaving 23 bases between them. The CDR3 covers 18 residues. The CDR3 spells CASSFRPLGGTGHNEQFF. CDR3 nucleotide sequence: TGTGCCAGCAGCTTCCGTCCTCTCGGGGGTACGGGACACAATGAGCAGTTCTTC.

V usage is TRBV4-1 and J usage is TRBJ1-5; 7 bases are a match to TRBD1. The germline V gene has CDR1 MGHRA and CDR2 YSYEKL. Germline trimming cut 1 base from V and 0 bases from J; bases unmatched to any gene: 12. This CDR3 comprises 19 residues. The DNA for the CDR3 is TGCGCCAGCAGCCAAGCGGACAGGTTAGAAGCATATAGCAATCAGCCCCAGCATTTT. It encodes CASSQADRLEAYSNQPQHF.

The chain joins TRBV5-5 to TRBJ1-2; D is undetermined. The germline V gene encodes CDR1 SGHKS and CDR2 YYEKEE (reference sequence). The CDR3 is 14 residues long. The V end lost 0 bases, the J end lost 8 bases, and 14 bases lay between the germline ends. As DNA, the CDR3 is TGTGCCAGCAGCTTGGTTGGGTCCGGAGCGGGCTACACCTTC. Protein: CASSLVGSGAGYTF.

The CDR3 loop reads CASSYSGGLGYEQYF. The CDR3 DNA sequence: TGCGCCAGCAGCTACAGCGGGGGCTTAGGCTACGAGCAGTACTTC. This chain uses TRBV4-1 with TRBJ2-7; 8 bases agree with TRBD2. The V segment lost 5 bases and the J segment 3 bases; nucleotides outside the gene matches: 9. This CDR3 spans 15 amino acids. CDR1 and CDR2 (germline): MGHRA, YSYEKL.

The rearrangement uses TRBV4-3 and TRBJ2-7, with TRBD2 matching over 7 bases. Germline V CDR1 and CDR2: LGHNA, YSLEER. Trimming at V came to 0 bases and at J to 2 bases, leaving 7 bases not matched to a gene. The CDR3 contains 16 residues. CDR3 sequence (DNA): TGCGCCAGCAGCCAAGATTTAGGCGGGAGCCCCTACGAGCAGTACTTC. Translating it yields CASSQDLGGSPYEQYF.

The chain recombines TRBV27 with TRBJ2-3; D is possibly TRBD1 (6 bases). V was shortened by 5 bases and J by 8 bases, with 17 bases between the two germline ends. CDR1 and CDR2 from the germline V gene are MNHEY and SMNVEV (reference sequence). This CDR3 comprises 14 residues. The chain's CDR3 is CASSIGQIGATQYF. Written as DNA, the CDR3 is TGTGCCAGCAGTATCGGACAGATTGGAGCTACGCAGTATTTT.

V is TRBV4-2 and J is TRBJ1-5; D is undetermined. Germline loops: CDR1 LGHNA, CDR2 YNFKEQ. V lost 1 base and J 8 bases, leaving 12 bases between the germline ends. CDR3 length: 14 amino acids. CDR3 sequence reads: CASSQGLRAEPQHF. CDR3 nucleotide sequence: TGTGCCAGCAGCCAAGGACTCCGGGCAGAGCCCCAGCATTTT.

The rearrangement links TRBV10-3 to TRBJ1-2, with D unclear. The CDR3 is 13 residues long. Trimming cost V 6 bases and J 0 bases, with 8 bases left between them. CDR1 is ENHRY and CDR2 is SYGVKD in the germline V gene. The DNA of the CDR3 is TGTGCCATCAGGGCGGTAGCTAACTATGGCTACACCTTC. Its translation is CAIRAVANYGYTF.